This T cell receptor (beta chain) was recorded in a study of shared clonotypes between healthy human individuals. The study, taken as a whole, reports: The sharing of approximately 5.1% of naive CD4 clonotypes was seen across a handful of donors. Having only a few donors restricted how much genetic and exposure-history diversity was captured.

This clone has a handful of counts. The antigen remains unidentified. Profiling relied on immunoSEQ multiplex PCR, and the TCRdb table lists in-frame clones only, not all of them. The data hold more than 200,000 clones, with over 50% observed a single time. This CDR3 is 9 amino acids long. Between the trimmed V and J ends, which lost 7 bases and 5 bases, there was a span of 3 bases. Germline V lookup: CDR1 ENHRY, CDR2 SYGVKD. The chain has TRBV10-3 and TRBJ2-7; D remains ambiguous. The source material was memory CD4+ T cells sorted from blood. Indicated subset: CD45RA-negative fraction. The clonotype was recovered from a man aged 25 to 40 in good health. The CDR3 region is CAIINEQYF. The CDR3 DNA sequence: TGTGCCATCATCAACGAGCAGTACTTC.